One sample yielded the 27 T cell receptor beta chains listed below, sequenced in a study of shared clonotypes between healthy human individuals. Sequencing used immunoSEQ multiplex PCR; TCRdb keeps in-frame clones, though not all of them. This sample carries about 1 million clones, around 74% of them seen once, and the ten largest clones take 1.4%. Sequenced: memory CD4+ T cells sorted from blood. The sample's subset: CD45RA-negative fraction. The receptor set was obtained from a man younger than 35 in good health.

This chain joins TRBV5-1 and TRBJ1-1, with a tentative D call TRBD1 (5 bases). Deletions cut 7 bases from V and 0 bases from J, with 10 bases between. The CDR3 is made up of 13 amino acids. Per germline, CDR1 SGHRS and CDR2 YFSETQ. In DNA form, the CDR3 reads TGCGCCAGCGGGACCCAAATGAACACTGAAGCTTTCTTT. Translating gives CASGTQMNTEAFF.

This clone was detected a few times. The rearrangement joins TRBV19 to TRBJ2-6, with D tentatively TRBD1 (5 bases). In germline, CDR1 is LNHDA, CDR2 SQIVND (reference sequence). CDR3 length: 17 residues. The V end lost 2 bases, the J end lost 0 bases, and 11 bases lay between the germline ends. The CDR3 spells CASSIWGTRSGANVLTF. The CDR3 region has the DNA TGTGCCAGTAGTATATGGGGCACCCGCTCTGGGGCCAACGTCCTGACTTTC.

To note about this clone: An end of the junction does not agree with germline; a read error may underlie this. This rearrangement joins TRBV28 to TRBJ1-2; D is unclear. This CDR3 is built from 13 residues. The germline CDR1 and CDR2 sequences are MDHEN and SYDVKM. CDR3 DNA: TGTGCCAGCAGTTTGGACGGCAACTATAGCTACACCTTC. Encoded protein: CASSLDGNYSYTF.

This clone came up once. The chain uses TRBV7-2 and TRBJ2-2, with 7 bases identical to TRBD2. The germline CDR1 and CDR2 sequences are SGHTA and FQGNSA. V was clipped by 3 bases and J by 9 bases; unmatched bases: 7. The CDR3 contains 14 residues. DNA for the CDR3: TGTGCCAGCAGCTTTCCGGGGGAGGGTAGGGAGCTGTTTTTT. Protein: CASSFPGEGRELFF.

The chain carries TRBV25-1 and TRBJ1-2; weak D call: TRBD1 (6 bases). CDR3 length equals 14 residues. V dropped 1 base and J dropped 6 bases, with 12 bases sitting between them. The germline gives CDR1 MGHDK, CDR2 SYGVNS. The CDR3 DNA reads as TGTGCCAGCAGTGAATCGGGGGCAGGGAATGGCTACACCTTC. It codes for CASSESGAGNGYTF.

V is TRBV6-1 and J is TRBJ1-4, with 9 nucleotides matching TRBD1. The germline V gene encodes CDR1 MNHNS and CDR2 SASEGT. V shed 8 bases and J 12 bases; nucleotides not matched to a gene: 16. The CDR3 is 15 residues long. The CDR3 sequence: CASLQGARLSGELFF. The CDR3 DNA reads as TGTGCCAGCCTACAGGGGGCGCGTTTGAGTGGAGAACTGTTTTTT.

This chain links TRBV10-3 with TRBJ2-3; no firm D call. Deletions cut 1 base from V and 2 bases from J, with 1 base between. The length of the CDR3 is 12 residues. Germline lookup yields CDR1 ENHRY and CDR2 SYGVKD. The CDR3 here is CAISEYTDTQYF. The DNA for the CDR3 is TGTGCCATCAGTGAGTACACAGATACGCAGTATTTT.

This sequence joins TRBV6-5 and TRBJ1-5; D unclear. The CDR3 runs 14 residues. V lost 4 bases and J 4 bases, leaving 11 bases between the germline ends. Germline loops: CDR1 MNHEY, CDR2 SVGAGI. CDR3 DNA: TGTGCCAGCAGTTTTAACCCGACAAATCAGCCCCAGCATTTT. Encoded protein: CASSFNPTNQPQHF.

This rearrangement joins TRBV5-6 to TRBJ2-7; D not resolved. CDR1 is SGHDT and CDR2 is YYEEEE in the germline V gene. The CDR3 runs 11 residues. Trimming shortened V by 0 bases and J by 7 bases, and 5 bases separated the two germline ends. CDR3 residues: CASSLGPEQYF. CDR3 bases: TGTGCCAGCAGCTTGGGGCCGGAGCAGTACTTC.

This chain uses TRBV4-3 with TRBJ2-1; D is undetermined. The V gene's germline CDR1 is LGHNA and CDR2 YSLEER. There are 14 residues in the CDR3. Trimming pared 0 bases from V and 7 bases from J, leaving 10 bases between. The CDR3 loop is CASSQDLGANEQFF. CDR3 coding DNA: TGCGCCAGCAGCCAAGATTTGGGTGCAAATGAGCAGTTCTTC.

The chain has TRBV9 and TRBJ1-6; D gene ambiguous. V was cut by 3 bases and J by 1 base, with 11 bases left in between. The CDR3 spans 16 residues. The germline CDR1 and CDR2 sequences are SGDLS and YYNGEE. CDR3 sequence reads: CASSADERSYNSPLHF. The CDR3 region has the DNA TGTGCCAGCAGCGCCGACGAGCGGTCCTATAATTCACCCCTCCACTTT. Full variable domain (missing parts from reference TRBV9 and TRBJ1-6): DSGVTQTPKHLITATGQRVTLRCSPRSGDLSVYWYQQSLDQGLQFLIQYYNGEERAKGNILERFSAQQFPDLHSELNLSSLELGDSALYFCASSADERSYNSPLHFGNGTRLTVT.

CDR3 amino acids: CASSSKTGEPEAFF. Written as DNA, the CDR3 is TGTGCCAGTAGTTCGAAGACAGGGGAACCTGAAGCTTTCTTT. The chain recombines TRBV19 with TRBJ1-1; 8 bases map to TRBD1. The CDR3 is 14 residues long. The ends lost 5 bases at V and 6 bases at J; junction bases unmatched: 8. The germline V gene encodes CDR1 LNHDA and CDR2 SQIVND (reference sequence).

This clone was detected once. The chain is built from TRBV6-5 and TRBJ2-1; D ambiguous. The V end was cut by 4 bases, the J end by 6 bases, with 10 bases between. The CDR3 spans 13 residues. Germline V CDR1 and CDR2: MNHEY, SVGAGI. The CDR3, as DNA: TGTGCCAGCAGTTTTCTGGGGTCCAATGAGCAGTTCTTC. As protein: CASSFLGSNEQFF.

This rearrangement joins TRBV9 to TRBJ2-5; 10 nucleotides line up with TRBD2. The V segment lost 0 bases and the J segment 7 bases; nucleotides outside the gene matches: 9. The CDR3 spans 16 residues. Germline CDR1 is SGDLS and CDR2 is YYNGEE. The CDR3 nucleotides read TGTGCCAGCAGCGTAGGGTCTAGCGGGGGTGTAGCGACCCAGTACTTC. It codes for CASSVGSSGGVATQYF.

The V call is TRBV30, the J call TRBJ2-3, with 12 bases aligning to TRBD2. With V trimmed by 7 bases and J by 2 bases, 13 bases remained unmatched. There are 17 residues in the CDR3. The germline gives CDR1 GTSNPN, CDR2 SVGIG (reference sequence). The CDR3 coding sequence is TGTGCCTCCTCCAAACTAGCGGGGGGTTATATCACAGATACGCAGTATTTT. The encoded protein is CASSKLAGGYITDTQYF.

The V gene is TRBV18, the J gene TRBJ2-1; D unclear. Germline CDR1 reads KGHSH; CDR2 reads LQKENI. The CDR3 is 16 amino acids. V gave up 9 bases and J gave up 5 bases, with 23 bases separating them. In nucleotides, the CDR3 is TGTGCCAGTTCCCCTCGGTTGGGCTCCTCAGACAATGAGCAGTTCTTC. The encoded protein is CASSPRLGSSDNEQFF. The whole variable domain, filled in from reference TRBV18 and TRBJ2-1, reads NAGVMQNPRHLVRRRGQEARLRCSPMKGHSHVYWYRQLPEEGLKFMVYLQKENIIDESGMPKERFSAEFPKEGPSILRIQQVVRGDSAAYFCASSPRLGSSDNEQFFGPGTRLTVL.

This sequence joins TRBV11-2 and TRBJ2-5; 9 nucleotides agree with TRBD1. V shed 6 bases and J 4 bases; nucleotides not matched to a gene: 3. This CDR3 contains 13 residues. Per germline, CDR1 SGHAT and CDR2 FQNNGV. CDR3 sequence: CASRGQGRETQYF. DNA of the CDR3: TGTGCCAGCAGGGGACAGGGTAGAGAGACCCAGTACTTC.

In DNA, the CDR3 is TGCGCCAGCAGCGAGGCCACAGGGGGGTATGGCTACACCTTC. Its protein is CASSEATGGYGYTF. The rearrangement uses TRBV5-1 and TRBJ1-2; 8 nucleotides match TRBD1. The junction had 7 bases not matched to a gene; V was cut back by 4 bases and J by 5 bases. The CDR3 length is 14 residues. Germline CDR1 SGHRS, CDR2 YFSETQ.

This clone occurred a few times. The chain joins TRBV19 to TRBJ2-2, with 12 positions matching TRBD2. Germline V lookup: CDR1 LNHDA, CDR2 SQIVND (reference sequence). The V gene end was trimmed by 2 bases and the J gene end by 5 bases; junction bases not matched to a gene: 3. The CDR3 runs 16 residues. The CDR3 region has the DNA TGTGCCAGTAGTATAAGGACTAGCGGGGCTACCGGGGAGCTGTTTTTT. This translates into CASSIRTSGATGELFF. Combining the CDR3 with reference TRBV19 and TRBJ2-2 gives the whole variable domain DGGITQSPKYLFRKEGQNVTLSCEQNLNHDAMYWYRQDPGQGLRLIYYSQIVNDFQKGDIAEGYSVSREKKESFPLTVTSAQKNPTAFYLCASSIRTSGATGELFFGEGSRLTVL.

The CDR3 sequence: CASSQDGTEGTQYF. The CDR3, as DNA: TGCGCCAGCAGCCAAGATGGTACCGAGGGTACGCAGTATTTT. The genes are TRBV4-1 and TRBJ2-3, with D possibly TRBD2 on 5 matching bases. The V end lost 0 bases, the J end lost 8 bases, and 12 bases lay between the germline ends. This CDR3 spans 14 amino acids. The germline CDR1 and CDR2 sequences are MGHRA and YSYEKL.

The chain employs TRBV28 and TRBJ2-1; 9 bases agree with TRBD2. J lost 15 bases, V lost 2 bases, and 17 bases had no gene match. Germline V gene lookup returns CDR1 MDHEN and CDR2 SYDVKM. The CDR3 has 16 amino acids. CDR3 DNA: TGTGCCAGCAGTTTAATGGGAGCGGGGGGCGTCCCATTCAGGTTCTTC. It is translated as CASSLMGAGGVPFRFF.

Remarks on this clone: A clone one base away is much larger, so this may be a read error. This same CDR3 is encoded by further DNA sequences in the sample. The chain carries TRBV11-2 and TRBJ2-5; unclear D gene. This CDR3 contains 13 residues. Germline lookup yields CDR1 SGHAT and CDR2 FQNNGV. Trimming removed 1 base from V and 2 bases from J, with 5 bases in between. CDR3 DNA sequence: TGTGCCAGCAGCTTAGGGGTTCAAGAGACCCAGTACTTC. The encoded protein is CASSLGVQETQYF.

The chain is built from TRBV30 and TRBJ2-6; D is unclear. V dropped 3 bases and J dropped 2 bases, with 8 bases sitting between them. Germline V CDR1 and CDR2: GTSNPN, SVGIG (reference sequence). The CDR3 length is 14 residues. The CDR3 DNA is TGTGCCTGGAGCGGAGTCCCTGGGGCCAACGTCCTGACTTTC. Translation gives CAWSGVPGANVLTF.

This sequence joins TRBV28 and TRBJ2-3; no firm D call. Germline V gives CDR1 MDHEN, CDR2 SYDVKM. This CDR3 region has 16 residues. With 6 bases removed from V and 2 bases from J, the gap between germline ends came to 18 bases. CDR3 nucleotide sequence: TGTGCCAGCAGCCCCTACCCCGAGATAATCACAGATACGCAGTATTTT. It codes for CASSPYPEIITDTQYF.

This chain joins TRBV27 and TRBJ1-1, with D perhaps TRBD1 (6 bases). Trimming cost V 0 bases and J 0 bases, with 11 bases left between them. CDR3 length: 16 amino acids. Germline CDR1 reads MNHEY; CDR2 reads SMNVEV (reference sequence). The CDR3 here is CASSLSSQGMNTEAFF. CDR3 nucleotides: TGTGCCAGCAGTTTATCCTCACAGGGAATGAACACTGAAGCTTTCTTT.

As concerns this clone: In the same sample, other DNA sequences code for this CDR3. This rearrangement joins TRBV7-2 to TRBJ2-7; possible D gene TRBD1, 6 bases. Per the germline V gene, CDR1 is SGHTA and CDR2 is FQGNSA. This CDR3 region has 15 residues. With 0 bases removed from V and 0 bases from J, the gap between germline ends came to 9 bases. For the CDR3, the DNA is TGTGCCAGCAGCTTAGCAACAGGGAGCTCCTACGAGCAGTACTTC. Protein sequence: CASSLATGSSYEQYF.

The chain has TRBV5-1 and TRBJ1-6; weak D call: TRBD1 (6 bases). Trimming removed 4 bases at V and 7 bases at J, with 9 bases between. The CDR3 loop spans 13 amino acids. The germline V gene encodes CDR1 SGHRS and CDR2 YFSETQ. CDR3 nucleotide sequence: TGCGCCAGCAGCGCAGGGGCGAATTCACCCCTCCACTTT. Translation: CASSAGANSPLHF.